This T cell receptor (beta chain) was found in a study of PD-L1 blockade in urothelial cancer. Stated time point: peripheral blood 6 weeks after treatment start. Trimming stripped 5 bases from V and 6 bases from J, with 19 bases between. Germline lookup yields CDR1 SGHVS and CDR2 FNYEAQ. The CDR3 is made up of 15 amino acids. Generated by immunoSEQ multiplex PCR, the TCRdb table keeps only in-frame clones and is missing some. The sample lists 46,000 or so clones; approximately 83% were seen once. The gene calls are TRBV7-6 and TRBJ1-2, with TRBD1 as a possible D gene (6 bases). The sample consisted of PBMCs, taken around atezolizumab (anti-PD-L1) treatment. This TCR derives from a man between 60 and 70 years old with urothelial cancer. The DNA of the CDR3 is TGTGCCAGCAGCGATACAGGGTTTGGTCGCGATGGCTACACCTTC. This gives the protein CASSDTGFGRDGYTF.